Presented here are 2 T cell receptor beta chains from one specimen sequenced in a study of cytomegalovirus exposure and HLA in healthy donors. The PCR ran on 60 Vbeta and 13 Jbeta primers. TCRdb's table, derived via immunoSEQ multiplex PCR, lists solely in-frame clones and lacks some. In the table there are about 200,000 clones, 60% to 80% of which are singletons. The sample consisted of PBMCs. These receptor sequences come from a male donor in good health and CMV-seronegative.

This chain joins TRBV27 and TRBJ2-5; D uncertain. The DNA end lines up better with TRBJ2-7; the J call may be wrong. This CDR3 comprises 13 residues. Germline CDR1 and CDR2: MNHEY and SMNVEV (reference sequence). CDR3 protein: CASSFQDSYEQYF. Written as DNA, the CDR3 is TGTGCCAGCAGTTTTCAAGATTCCTACGAGCAGTACTTC.

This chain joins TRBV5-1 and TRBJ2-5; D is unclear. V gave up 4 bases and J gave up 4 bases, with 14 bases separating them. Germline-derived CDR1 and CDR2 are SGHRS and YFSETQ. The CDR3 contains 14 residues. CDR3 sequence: CASSLLGSRETQYF. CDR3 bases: TGCGCCAGCAGCCTGCTGGGTAGCCGAGAGACCCAGTACTTC.